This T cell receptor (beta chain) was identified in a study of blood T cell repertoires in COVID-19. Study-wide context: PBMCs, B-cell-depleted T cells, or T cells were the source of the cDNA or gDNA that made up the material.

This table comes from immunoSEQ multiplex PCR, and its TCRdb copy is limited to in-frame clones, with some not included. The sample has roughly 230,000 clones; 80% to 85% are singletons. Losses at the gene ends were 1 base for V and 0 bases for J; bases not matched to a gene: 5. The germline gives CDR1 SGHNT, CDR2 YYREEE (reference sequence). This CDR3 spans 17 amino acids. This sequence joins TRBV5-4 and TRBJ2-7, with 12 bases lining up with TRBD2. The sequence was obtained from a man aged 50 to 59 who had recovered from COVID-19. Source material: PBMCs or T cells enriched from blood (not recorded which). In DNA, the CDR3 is TGTGCCAGCAGCTTGTCCGGACTAGCGGGGCTCTCCTACGAGCAGTACTTC. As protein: CASSLSGLAGLSYEQYF.